This T cell receptor beta chain was obtained from a study of CD8 T cells in ankylosing spondylitis. Study-wide results and caveats: Clones that were linked to disease were CD8+ and were relatively rare in peripheral blood. A motif of seven or eight highly homologous TCR beta variants was seen as apparently characteristic of ankylosing spondylitis blood.

This CDR3 comprises 16 residues. With V trimmed by 0 bases and J by 4 bases, 9 bases remained unmatched. Germline values: CDR1 SGHKS, CDR2 YYEKEE (reference sequence). MiXCR, applied by TCRdb to the 5' RACE reads, yields one record per CDR3 protein. The sample holds almost 400,000 distinct CDR3 sequences, about a fifth seen once. A word on this clonotype: Its antigen is not identified.

V and J are TRBV5-5 and TRBJ2-7; 8 nucleotides match TRBD2. The sequence was collected from a male donor with ankylosing spondylitis. Sequencing was carried out using blood, either unsorted or a sorted T cell fraction (not recorded which). CDR3 region: CASSLGLTSVTYEQYF. CDR3 DNA: TGTGCCAGCAGCTTGGGACTGACTAGCGTTACTTACGAGCAGTACTTC.